The source of this TCR beta chain is a study of beta chain features in type 1 diabetes. Study results and caveats: Cells with high TCR expression could be over-represented when cDNA is sequenced. A closer apparent resemblance between naive, central memory and Treg TCRB repertoires was seen in patients than in healthy donors. Shortening of TCRB CDR3s, moderate but significant, appeared in all four CD4+ subsets of Type 1 diabetes patients.

The CDR3 sequence is 17 residues long. Trimming removed 6 bases from V and 4 bases from J; junction bases left unmatched: 9. Germline V gene lookup returns CDR1 MNHEY and CDR2 SMNVEV (reference sequence). Reverse transcribing all isolated RNA meant expressed TCRB transcripts were sequenced. Sequencing was performed with immunoSEQ multiplex PCR; in TCRdb, only in-frame clones are kept and a portion is missing. The data show some 170,000 clones, with roughly 65% seen just once and approximately 0.09% held by the top ten. Turning to this clone: The antigen is unknown.

Markers CD45RO/CCR7/CD25/CD127/CD95/CD27 served to sort CD4+ naive, central memory, regulatory and stem cell-like memory cells. The gene calls are TRBV27 and TRBJ2-5; 15 nucleotides match TRBD2. The sample was naive CD4+ T cells from blood. This TCR was sampled from a man under 40 with type 1 diabetes. CDR3 loop: CASRDWTSGGARETQYF. The CDR3 DNA sequence: TGTGCCAGCAGGGATTGGACTAGCGGGGGGGCCCGAGAGACCCAGTACTTC.